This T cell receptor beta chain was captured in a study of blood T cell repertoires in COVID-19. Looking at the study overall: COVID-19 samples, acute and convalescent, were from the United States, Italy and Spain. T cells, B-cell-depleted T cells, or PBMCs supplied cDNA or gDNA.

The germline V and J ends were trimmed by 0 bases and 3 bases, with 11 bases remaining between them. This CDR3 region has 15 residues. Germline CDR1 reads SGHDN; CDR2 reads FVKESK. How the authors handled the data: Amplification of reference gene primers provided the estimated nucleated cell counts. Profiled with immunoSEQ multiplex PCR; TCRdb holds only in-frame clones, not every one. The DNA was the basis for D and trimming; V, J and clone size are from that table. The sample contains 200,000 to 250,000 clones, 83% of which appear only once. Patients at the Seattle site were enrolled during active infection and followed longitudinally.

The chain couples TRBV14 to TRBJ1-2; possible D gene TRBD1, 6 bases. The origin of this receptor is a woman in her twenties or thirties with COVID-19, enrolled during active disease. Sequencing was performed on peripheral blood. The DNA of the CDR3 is TGTGCCAGCAGCCAAGAAGGACAGCGGTACTATGGCTACACCTTC. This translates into CASSQEGQRYYGYTF.